The 25 T cell receptor beta chains listed next were all sequenced from one sample in a study of T cell repertoires in cytomegalovirus infection. TCRdb reprocessed the reads with MiXCR, giving one entry per CDR3 protein. The table has 310,000 or so distinct CDR3 sequences, about a quarter seen once. The sample was PBMCs. These TCRs come from a human donor in good health (CMV status not recorded). Some clones in this sample may be carry-over from other donors' samples.

This clonotype was seen a few times. This chain uses TRBV19 with TRBJ2-1, with 9 bases identical to TRBD2. V was pared by 5 bases and J by 5 bases, with 4 bases of the junction left unmatched. The CDR3 has 14 residues. Germline loops: CDR1 LNHDA, CDR2 SQIVND (reference sequence). The CDR3, as DNA: TGTGCCAGTAGTGGCCTAGCGGGGAACAATGAGCAGTTCTTC. It is translated as CASSGLAGNNEQFF.

This clonotype showed up many times. This rearrangement joins TRBV6-1 to TRBJ2-7, with 8 bases matching TRBD2. Trimming at V came to 5 bases and at J to 6 bases, leaving 6 bases not matched to a gene. Germline assignment: CDR1 MNHNS and CDR2 SASEGT. CDR3 size: 13 residues. As DNA, the CDR3 is TGTGCCAGCAGTACCCGGGGGGGCCTCGAGCAGTACTTC. This codes for CASSTRGGLEQYF.

The genes are TRBV20-1 and TRBJ2-2, with D perhaps matching TRBD2 (6 bases). Trimming pared 3 bases from V and 4 bases from J, leaving 12 bases between. This CDR3 spans 14 amino acids. Germline lookup yields CDR1 DFQATT and CDR2 SNEGSKA (reference sequence). CDR3: CSASLRGITGELFF. In nucleotides, the CDR3 is TGCAGTGCTAGTTTGCGGGGTATCACCGGGGAGCTGTTTTTT.

This clonotype showed up many times. The chain is built from TRBV7-2 and TRBJ1-6; 10 bases fit TRBD1. V dropped 5 bases and J dropped 7; count of bases not matched to a gene: 5. This CDR3 spans 15 amino acids. Germline V CDR1 and CDR2: SGHTA, FQGNSA. Here the CDR3 reads CASSPGQGDNSPLHF. The CDR3 bases are TGTGCCAGCAGCCCAGGACAGGGGGACAATTCACCCCTCCACTTT. Based on the CDR3 plus reference TRBV7-2 and TRBJ1-6, the full variable domain is GAGVSQSPSNKVTEKGKDVELRCDPISGHTALYWYRQSLGQGLEFLIYFQGNSAPDKSGLPSDRFSAERTGGSVSTLTIQRTQQEDSAVYLCASSPGQGDNSPLHFGNGTRLTVT.

The V call is TRBV5-1, the J call TRBJ2-7; tentatively, D is TRBD1 (7 bases). V lost 4 bases and J 7 bases, leaving 21 bases between the germline ends. The CDR3 totals 15 residues. Per the germline V gene, CDR1 is SGHRS and CDR2 is YFSETQ. The CDR3 reads CASSLPEGAAGEQYF. CDR3 nucleotide sequence: TGCGCCAGCAGCCTCCCTGAGGGGGCCGCGGGGGAGCAGTACTTC.

The V gene is TRBV28, the J gene TRBJ1-4; D ambiguous. This CDR3 contains 15 residues. The germline CDR1 and CDR2 sequences are MDHEN and SYDVKM. Trimming cost V 6 bases and J 3 bases, with 14 bases left between them. The CDR3 sequence is CASSRSGLANEKLFF. For the CDR3, the DNA is TGTGCCAGCAGCCGCTCGGGGTTGGCTAATGAAAAACTGTTTTTT.

Only a few counts were recorded for this clonotype. The rearrangement joins TRBV20-1 to TRBJ2-7, with 12 bases matching TRBD2. Germline lookup yields CDR1 DFQATT and CDR2 SNEGSKA (reference sequence). CDR3 length: 16 residues. J lost 3 bases, V lost 5 bases, and 11 bases had no gene match. The CDR3 region has the DNA TGCAGTGCTCCTTCTAGCGGGGGGGCCCACAGCTACGAGCAGTACTTC. Translation gives CSAPSSGGAHSYEQYF.

This clonotype was seen more than once but under ten times. This chain uses TRBV11-2 with TRBJ2-2; 11 nucleotides match TRBD1. Germline CDR1 and CDR2: SGHAT and FQNNGV. The CDR3 has 20 amino acids. V was pared by 5 bases and J by 0 bases, with 14 bases of the junction left unmatched. The CDR3 nucleotides read TGTGCCAGCAGCACGATATCGGACAGGGGGCGGTTCGCGAACACCGGGGAGCTGTTTTTT. Translated: CASSTISDRGRFANTGELFF.

This clonotype was seen a handful of times. V is TRBV27 and J is TRBJ2-1; 7 bases agree with TRBD2. Germline-derived CDR1 and CDR2 are MNHEY and SMNVEV (reference sequence). CDR3 length: 15 amino acids. V shed 3 bases and J 6 bases; nucleotides not matched to a gene: 8. CDR3 in DNA: TGTGCCAGCAGTTTTACGGGAGGCGACCGCAATGAGCAGTTCTTC. Translated: CASSFTGGDRNEQFF.

This clonotype was seen only a few times. The chain has TRBV6-2 or TRBV6-3 and TRBJ1-5, with D perhaps matching TRBD1 (5 bases). The CDR3 has 13 residues. The V end was cut by 7 bases, the J end by 4 bases, with 11 bases between. Germline CDR1 and CDR2: MNHEY and SVGEGT. CDR3 DNA: TGTGCCAGCACCGACAGTCATAATCAGCCCCAGCATTTT. Amino acid sequence: CASTDSHNQPQHF.

At least ten counts were recorded for this clonotype. V is TRBV7-9 and J is TRBJ2-6; weak D call: TRBD1 (6 bases). V shed 6 bases and J shed 0 bases, with 18 bases lying between them. The CDR3 consists of 18 residues. Germline-derived CDR1 and CDR2 are SEHNR and FQNEAQ (reference sequence). CDR3 region: CASRENRDPSSGANVLTF. The CDR3 DNA follows: TGTGCCAGCAGGGAAAACAGGGACCCTAGCTCTGGGGCCAACGTCCTGACTTTC.

The chain has TRBV2 and TRBJ1-2, with a tentative D call TRBD1 (5 bases). Germline lookup yields CDR1 SNHLY and CDR2 FYNNEI. V lost 7 bases and J lost 8, with 17 bases in between. The CDR3 covers 13 residues. In DNA form, the CDR3 reads TGTGCCAGCAACACCGGGACCCTGGGAGGCTACACCTTC. Its translation is CASNTGTLGGYTF. The full variable domain, rest sourced from reference TRBV2 and TRBJ1-2, is EPEVTQTPSHQVTQMGQEVILRCVPISNHLYFYWYRQILGQKVEFLVSFYNNEISEKSEIFDDQFSVERPDGSNFTLKIRSTKLEDSAMYFCASNTGTLGGYTFGSGTRLTVV.

This clonotype was found many times. The V gene is TRBV7-2, the J gene TRBJ2-7; TRBD2 is a possible D gene (6 bases). V was clipped by 5 bases and J by 6 bases, with 17 bases between them. The CDR3 spans 14 residues. In germline, CDR1 is SGHTA, CDR2 FQGNSA. CDR3 coding DNA: TGTGCCAGCAGCCCCCGTACATGGGGAGGCGAGCAGTACTTC. Its translation is CASSPRTWGGEQYF. The variable domain in full, completed from reference TRBV7-2 and TRBJ2-7, reads GAGVSQSPSNKVTEKGKDVELRCDPISGHTALYWYRQSLGQGLEFLIYFQGNSAPDKSGLPSDRFSAERTGGSVSTLTIQRTQQEDSAVYLCASSPRTWGGEQYFGPGTRLTVT.

This clonotype was found a few times. The CDR3 spells CASSPRDGGGTEAFF. CDR3 in DNA: TGTGCCAGCAGCCCCCGGGATGGGGGGGGCACTGAAGCTTTCTTT. The chain uses TRBV11-2 and TRBJ1-1; D is perhaps TRBD1 (5 bases). The CDR3 has 15 residues. The V end was cut by 5 bases, the J end by 4 bases, with 17 bases between. In germline, CDR1 is SGHAT, CDR2 FQNNGV.

This clonotype was seen at least ten times. This sequence joins TRBV6-2 or TRBV6-3 and TRBJ2-1, with 15 bases lining up with TRBD2. The trim removed 0 bases at V and 4 bases at J, leaving 7 bases unmatched. Germline V gene sequence: CDR1 MNHEY, CDR2 SVGEGT. The CDR3 totals 19 residues. CDR3 sequence (DNA): TGTGCCAGCAGTTACTCAGGACTAGCGGGAGGGCCGGGATACAATGAGCAGTTCTTC. This codes for CASSYSGLAGGPGYNEQFF.

The table lists this clonotype with many counts. The chain links TRBV7-8 to TRBJ2-7; 9 bases align to TRBD1. Germline values: CDR1 SGHVS, CDR2 FQNEAQ. Trimming removed 0 bases from V and 2 bases from J; junction bases left unmatched: 8. This CDR3 has 17 amino acids. CDR3 bases: TGTGCCAGCAGCTTAGCCCTACAGGGGGCGGGGACCTACGAGCAGTACTTC. It codes for CASSLALQGAGTYEQYF.

This clonotype was detected a few times. The chain carries TRBV7-8 and TRBJ2-7; D is ambiguous. The germline V gene encodes CDR1 SGHVS and CDR2 FQNEAQ. The CDR3 runs 12 residues. Trimming left V 6 bases short and J 2 bases short, with 8 bases between. CDR3 loop: CASSSMAYEQYF. The CDR3 nucleotides read TGTGCCAGCAGTTCTATGGCCTACGAGCAGTACTTC.

This clonotype was picked up a small number of times. The DNA of the CDR3 is TGTGCCAGCAGTTACAGCCGGACTAGCGGAAGAAACACCGGGGAGCTGTTTTTT. Protein product: CASSYSRTSGRNTGELFF. The gene calls are TRBV12-3 or TRBV12-4 and TRBJ2-2; 10 bases agree with TRBD2. V trimming: 4 bases; J trimming: 2 bases; junction bases outside the gene matches: 10. The CDR3 totals 18 residues.

This clonotype was observed a handful of times. The chain carries TRBV19 and TRBJ1-5; no clear D. From germline, CDR1 is LNHDA and CDR2 SQIVND (reference sequence). The germline V and J ends were trimmed by 3 bases and 5 bases, with 5 bases remaining between them. The CDR3 runs 12 residues. The CDR3 sequence: CASSMGDQPQHF. DNA of the CDR3: TGTGCCAGTAGTATGGGAGATCAGCCCCAGCATTTT.

A single count supports this clonotype. One end of the junction does not line up with germline, which may come from a read error. The chain recombines TRBV10-2 with TRBJ2-1, with D tentatively TRBD1 (9 bases). In germline, CDR1 is WSHSY, CDR2 SAAADI. The length of the CDR3 is 20 residues. The CDR3 region is CASSGSGTGILAGLLNKQFF. CDR3 in DNA: TGCGCCAGCAGTGGTTCCGGGACAGGGATTCTAGCGGGCCTTCTCAATAAGCAGTTCTTC.

The chain uses TRBV29-1 and TRBJ2-3; the D is unclear. The V end lost 5 bases, the J end lost 1 base, and 13 bases lay between the germline ends. This CDR3 spans 14 amino acids. Germline V gives CDR1 SQVTM, CDR2 ANQGSEA. The CDR3 nucleotides read TGCAGCGTTCGCAGGTCCCCAGGCACAGATACGCAGTATTTT. Translated: CSVRRSPGTDTQYF.

This clonotype was counted ten times or more. The gene calls are TRBV7-3 and TRBJ2-2; TRBD2 matches 12 bases. The germline V gene encodes CDR1 SGHTA and CDR2 FQGTGA. CDR3 size: 16 residues. V lost 6 bases to trimming and J lost 4 bases; unmatched junction nucleotides: 6. CDR3 DNA sequence: TGTGCCAGCAGGAGGACTAGCGGGATTGGCACCGGGGAGCTGTTTTTT. It yields the protein CASRRTSGIGTGELFF.

J is TRBJ2-7 and V is TRBV28; D perhaps matches TRBD2 (6 bases). V was clipped by 7 bases and J by 7 bases, with 29 bases between them. In germline, CDR1 is MDHEN, CDR2 SYDVKM. The CDR3 totals 17 residues. CDR3 residues: CASTPAAGIHLPGEQYF. The CDR3 nucleotides are TGTGCCAGCACCCCCGCCGCGGGAATTCATCTCCCGGGAGAGCAGTACTTC.

This clonotype appeared a few times. This sequence joins TRBV4-2 and TRBJ2-7; D unclear. V lost 2 bases and J 1 base, leaving 9 bases between the germline ends. This CDR3 spans 14 amino acids. The V gene's germline CDR1 is LGHNA and CDR2 YNFKEQ. The CDR3 here is CASSQSGRSYEQYF. The CDR3 DNA reads as TGTGCCAGCAGCCAATCGGGCAGGTCCTACGAGCAGTACTTC.

This clonotype has more than one count but fewer than ten. The rearrangement links TRBV11-2 to TRBJ1-6; the D gene is possibly TRBD1 (6 bases). V was trimmed by 5 bases and J by 7 bases, leaving 15 bases between them. CDR3 length equals 15 residues. CDR1 is SGHAT, CDR2 FQNNGV, per germline. The CDR3 DNA reads TGTGCCAGCAGCGACCACAAGGGGGGGAATTCACCCCTCCACTTT. Its protein product is CASSDHKGGNSPLHF.